Listed here are 3 T cell receptor beta chains from one sample, sequenced in a study of cytomegalovirus exposure and HLA in healthy donors. This PCR relied on a set of 60 Vbeta primers and 13 Jbeta primers. The table came from immunoSEQ multiplex PCR; TCRdb's copy has only in-frame clones and leaves some out. The sample lists 150,000 to 200,000 clones, approximately 81% occurring once. The specimen was PBMCs. These receptors were collected from a man in his late teens or twenties in good health and CMV-seronegative.

This clone came up once. The chain employs TRBV5-1 and TRBJ1-6; the D is unclear. Germline V CDR1 and CDR2: SGHRS, YFSETQ. The CDR3 sequence is 15 residues long. Trimming cost V 0 bases and J 2 bases, with 6 bases left between them. The DNA for the CDR3 is TGCGCCAGCAGCTTGGGGCGGACCTATAATTCACCCCTCCACTTT. Translation: CASSLGRTYNSPLHF.

This sequence joins TRBV5-1 and TRBJ1-1; TRBD1 aligns across 7 bases. The germline V gene encodes CDR1 SGHRS and CDR2 YFSETQ. There are 14 residues in the CDR3. V trimming: 9 bases; J trimming: 3 bases; junction bases outside the gene matches: 11. CDR3 residues: CANRRGPTDTEAFF. In DNA, the CDR3 is TGCGCCAACAGAAGGGGGCCTACGGACACTGAAGCTTTCTTT.

The rearrangement uses TRBV5-1 and TRBJ2-5, with D tentatively TRBD2 (6 bases). From germline, CDR1 is SGHRS and CDR2 YFSETQ. The CDR3 consists of 13 residues. The V gene lost 3 bases and the J gene lost 9 bases, with 15 bases spanning the gap. The CDR3 region is CASSSDSPGAQYF. CDR3 nucleotide sequence: TGCGCCAGCAGCTCAGACAGCCCGGGGGCCCAGTACTTC. The whole variable domain, remainder taken from reference TRBV5-1 and TRBJ2-5, is KAGVTQTPRYLIKTRGQQVTLSCSPISGHRSVSWYQQTPGQGLQFLFEYFSETQRNKGNFPGRFSGRQFSNSRSEMNVSTLELGDSALYLCASSSDSPGAQYFGPGTRLLVL.